The clone carrying this TCR beta chain was seen a handful of times. As yet, its antigen is unknown. This sample was included in a study of T cells in localized non-small cell lung cancer. Here immunoSEQ multiplex PCR was the method, and the copy in TCRdb shows in-frame clones only, minus some. The profile shows about 2,300 clones, more than 20% of them singletons. Germline V gene data show CDR1 as SGHNT and CDR2 as YENEEA. CDR3 length: 15 amino acids. The V gene lost 6 bases and the J gene lost 1 base, with 12 bases spanning the gap. General observations from the study: Prolonged overall survival went with higher T cell density in the blood.

The source is a female donor of 60 years or more with stage I lung adenocarcinoma. The chain links TRBV11-3 to TRBJ2-2; unclear D gene. The material was lung tumor tissue, obtained before any cancer treatment. This CDR3 reads CASSSRERNTGELFF. The CDR3 region has the DNA TGTGCCAGCAGTTCAAGGGAAAGGAACACCGGGGAGCTGTTTTTT.